This T cell receptor beta chain was recorded in a study of identical twins. Unique molecular identifiers were present on the cDNA, which also gained a universal primer site by template switching. TCRdb reanalysed the 5' RACE reads using MiXCR and keeps one entry per CDR3 protein. Among about 570,000 distinct CDR3 sequences listed, around a tenth were seen once. This clonotype was counted between two and nine times. Healthy Caucasian donors formed the entire cohort. This same sample was also part of a study on yellow fever vaccine responses in identical twins.

The sample taken for sequencing was PBMCs. This sequence originates from a woman under 30 in good health.

CDR3 loop: CAISAGEDNEQFF. The DNA for the CDR3 is TGTGCCATCTCCGCGGGAGAGGACAATGAGCAGTTCTTC. The gene calls are TRBV10-3 and TRBJ2-1, with 7 bases identical to TRBD2. CDR1 is ENHRY and CDR2 is SYGVKD in the germline V gene. CDR3 length: 13 amino acids. Trimming took 8 bases from V and 5 from J; bases not matched to a gene: 6.